The sequence of this TCR beta chain was determined in a study of blood T cell repertoires in COVID-19. Looking at the study overall: Sites in the United States, Italy and Spain provided acute and convalescent COVID-19 samples. The analysed material was cDNA or gDNA that came from T cells, B-cell-depleted T cells, or PBMCs.

As originally analysed: For nucleated cells, counts were estimated from reference gene primer amplification. Repertoires were generated with immunoSEQ multiplex PCR, while TCRdb's copy carries only in-frame clones and drops some. That table supplies the V and J calls and clone size; D and trimming were determined from the DNA. The table includes approximately 17,000 clones, about 89% detected once. This sequence was found in a man in his sixties with acute or convalescent COVID-19. Sequencing was carried out using peripheral blood.

CDR3 residues: CSVPGRADYEQYF. CDR3 in DNA: TGCAGCGTCCCTGGGCGGGCTGACTACGAGCAGTACTTC. The genes are TRBV29-1 and TRBJ2-7; the D gene is possibly TRBD2 (5 bases). The CDR3 has 13 residues. Deletions cut 6 bases from V and 3 bases from J, with 15 bases between. Germline assignment: CDR1 SQVTM and CDR2 ANQGSEA.